Listed below are T cell receptor beta chains from one sample, sequenced in a study of monozygotic twins with inflammatory bowel disease. Reprocessing the 5' RACE reads, TCRdb reports a single entry for every CDR3 protein and omits DNA. This sample contains roughly 160,000 distinct CDR3 sequences. The specimen sequenced was blood. The receptor set was obtained from a human donor with ulcerative colitis or Crohn's disease, or a healthy co-twin of an affected twin (not recorded which). CDR3s include the opening cysteine and the closing phenylalanine or tryptophan. Fields, in order: J gene, V gene, CDR3 protein.

TRBJ2-3 TRBV20-1 CSAVQRGKRTDTQYF
TRBJ1-5 TRBV10-3 CASRGQVNQPQHF
TRBJ2-4 TRBV7-9 CASSASTSDIQYF
TRBJ1-2 TRBV10-3 CAISEGQANYGYTF
TRBJ1-1 TRBV5-1 CATRGNAEAFF
TRBJ1-2 TRBV18 CASSAGQGGRGYTF
TRBJ1-4 TRBV12-3/TRBV12-4 CASRGTGGGEKLFF
TRBJ1-1 TRBV5-1 CASSLGRVRNTEAFF
TRBJ1-4 TRBV20-1 CSARDLTGGDEKLFF
TRBJ1-1 TRBV20-1 CSAPLGGRGGGAFF
TRBJ1-2 TRBV10-3 CAISEAFNYGYTF
TRBJ2-5 TRBV28 CASSTPRSYQETQYF
TRBJ2-3 TRBV20-1 CSATGGVSRTDTQYF
TRBJ2-3 TRBV27 CASRTSGRASDTQYF
TRBJ2-5 TRBV24-1 CATSDFTGVQETQYF
TRBJ2-5 TRBV20-1 CSAALRGPETQYF
TRBJ1-6 TRBV6-6 CASTPGTSPLHF
TRBJ2-7 TRBV18 CASSPPPASGSYEQYF
TRBJ2-3 TRBV19 CASSGGLQGTDTQYF
TRBJ2-1 TRBV7-2 CASSSRFRDRGWNEQFF
TRBJ2-7 TRBV20-1 CSARDSYGMYEQYF
TRBJ2-2 TRBV2 CASTGQNTGELFF
TRBJ1-5 TRBV12-3/TRBV12-4 CASSRQGQGSQPQHF
TRBJ2-2 TRBV5-4 CASSLVGGGTGELFF